This TCR beta chain was documented in a study of blood T cell repertoires in COVID-19. About the research overall: The samples span acute and convalescent COVID-19 from the United States, Italy and Spain. PBMCs, B-cell-depleted T cells, or T cells provided the cDNA or gDNA that made up the material.

Study processing details: How many nucleated cells were present was estimated from reference gene primer amplification. Assay used: immunoSEQ multiplex PCR; TCRdb lists only in-frame clones, some missing. V and J calls and clone size come straight from that table; D and trimming were deduced from the DNA. The table lists fewer than 75,000 clones, around four fifths of them singletons. This CDR3 comprises 13 residues. Germline CDR1 GTSNPN, CDR2 SVGIG (reference sequence). The J segment lost 4 bases and the V segment lost 5 bases, leaving 4 bases of the junction unmatched. Sequences were obtained from peripheral blood. The receptor was isolated from a human donor in a cohort sampled during active COVID-19. The rearrangement joins TRBV30 to TRBJ2-5; 10 bases are a match to TRBD1. The CDR3 sequence is CAWGTGVSETQYF. In DNA, the CDR3 is TGTGCCTGGGGGACAGGGGTATCAGAGACCCAGTACTTC. Based on the CDR3 plus reference TRBV30 and TRBJ2-5, the full variable domain is SQTIHQWPATLVQPVGSPLSLECTVEGTSNPNLYWYRQAAGRGLQLLFYSVGIGQISSEVPQNLSASRPQDRQFILSSKKLLLSDSGFYLCAWGTGVSETQYFGPGTRLLVL.